The entry below gives a single TCR beta chain sequence along with its context. The antigen is not known. This sample stems from a study of T cell responses to AZD1222 COVID-19 vaccine. Study-level background: Second doses that came at about 4 or about 12 weeks were put together. The study, taken as a whole, reports: Increased Spike-specific TCR breadth and depth were observed after two AZD1222 doses. The donor group comprised mostly white British people and more females; the analysis possibly underestimated clonal diversity.

CDR1 SGDLS and CDR2 YYNGEE come from the germline V gene. The ends were cut back, 0 bases at V and 6 bases at J, with 13 bases in the middle. The CDR3 runs to 14 residues. Clones were read by immunoSEQ multiplex PCR, and TCRdb kept only the in-frame ones, dropping some. Found here are roughly 91,000 clones, approximately 89% of them singletons; the top ten hold approximately 2%. The specimen comprised peripheral blood, sampled on day 0 of AZD1222 vaccination. The sequence was collected from an adult in good health. The genes are TRBV9 and TRBJ2-7; D remains unclear. The CDR3 spells CASSVGLGSREQYF. For the CDR3, the DNA is TGTGCCAGCAGCGTAGGGCTGGGCTCCCGCGAGCAGTACTTC.